This passage covers 7 T cell receptor beta chains from one sample sequenced in a study of CD8 T cells in Susac syndrome. An input of about 0.45 to 1 ug of RNA was subjected to reverse transcription using random hexamers. TCRdb re-called the immunoSEQ multiplex PCR reads through MiXCR, storing one row per CDR3 protein. The sample lists some 300,000 distinct CDR3 sequences, roughly 81% occurring once. Sequenced input: CD8+ T cells from PBMCs. The receptors were sampled from a human donor with multiple sclerosis.

V gene TRBV7-9 combines with J gene TRBJ2-3; no clear D. Trimming shortened V by 2 bases and J by 0 bases, and 12 bases separated the two germline ends. The CDR3 length is 16 residues. The germline gives CDR1 SEHNR, CDR2 FQNEAQ (reference sequence). CDR3: CASSLILGGSTDTQYF. In nucleotides, the CDR3 is TGTGCCAGCAGCTTAATTTTGGGCGGTAGCACAGATACGCAGTATTTT. Together with reference TRBV7-9 and TRBJ2-3, the CDR3 gives the full variable domain: DTGVSQNPRHKITKRGQNVTFRCDPISEHNRLYWYRQTLGQGPEFLTYFQNEAQLEKSRLLSDRFSAERPKGSFSTLEIQRTEQGDSAMYLCASSLILGGSTDTQYFGPGTRLTVL.

The gene calls are TRBV7-9 and TRBJ1-2, with no clear D. The V and J ends lost 1 base and 7 bases respectively, with 10 bases between them. The CDR3 length is 13 residues. Germline loops: CDR1 SEHNR, CDR2 FQNEAQ (reference sequence). The CDR3 DNA reads as TGTGCCAGCAGCTTAGGGGCCAGCTCTGGCTACACCTTC. This sequence encodes CASSLGASSGYTF.

This rearrangement joins TRBV19 to TRBJ1-2; D gene ambiguous. The CDR3 runs to 12 residues. Trimming left V 7 bases short and J 6 bases short, with 12 bases between. CDR1 is LNHDA and CDR2 is SQIVND in the germline V gene (reference sequence). The CDR3 nucleotides are TGTGCCAGTAAAGGGTCTGGTCATGGCTACACCTTC. It yields the protein CASKGSGHGYTF.

The count of this clonotype is one. The rearrangement joins TRBV9 to TRBJ1-2; D is perhaps TRBD1 (5 bases). The V gene lost 1 base and the J gene lost 3 bases, with 16 bases spanning the gap. Germline CDR1 is SGDLS and CDR2 is YYNGEE. This CDR3 contains 16 residues. The DNA for the CDR3 is TGTGCCAGCAGCGTAAAGTCGACAGCCAGCGACTATGGCTACACCTTC. It specifies CASSVKSTASDYGYTF.

This clonotype has just one count. The V and J genes are TRBV27 and TRBJ1-6; D unclear. In germline, CDR1 is MNHEY, CDR2 SMNVEV (reference sequence). The length of the CDR3 is 15 residues. V shed 6 bases and J shed 8 bases, with 17 bases lying between them. The CDR3 DNA follows: TGTGCCAGCAGCAACAGAGTCGAGTTTGATTCACCCCTCCACTTT. This encodes CASSNRVEFDSPLHF.

This clonotype was seen more than once but under ten times. V is TRBV7-3 and J is TRBJ2-3, with D possibly being TRBD1 or TRBD2 (5 bases each). The CDR3 is made up of 17 amino acids. Deletions cut 5 bases from V and 0 bases from J, with 18 bases between. Germline V CDR1 and CDR2: SGHTA, FQGTGA. The CDR3: CASSPQLVGESTDTQYF. The CDR3 DNA reads TGTGCCAGCAGCCCCCAGTTGGTGGGGGAAAGCACAGATACGCAGTATTTT.

This chain connects TRBV11-2 to TRBJ2-1; tentative D call: TRBD2 (5 bases). The CDR3 has 16 amino acids. The germline gives CDR1 SGHAT, CDR2 FQNNGV. Trimming cost V 3 bases and J 4 bases, with 16 bases left between them. The CDR3 loop reads CASSFRSGPQYNEQFF. The DNA of the CDR3 is TGTGCCAGCAGCTTTAGGAGCGGCCCTCAGTACAATGAGCAGTTCTTC.